Listed here are 8 T cell receptor beta chains from one sample, sequenced in a study of OX40 agonist ivuxolimab in advanced cancers. Libraries were prepared by immunoSEQ multiplex PCR; TCRdb keeps only in-frame clonotypes and omits some of them. This table holds around 49,000 clones, around 84% found once. The starting material was CD4+ or CD8+ T cells sorted from blood, obtained in a trial of the OX40 agonist ivuxolimab. All receptors derive from an adult with an advanced solid tumor such as melanoma, head and neck, liver or kidney cancer.

This clone has just one count. The V gene is TRBV7-9, the J gene TRBJ1-2, with TRBD1 identical over 7 bases. This CDR3 is 15 amino acids long. Trimming removed 5 bases from V and 4 bases from J; junction bases left unmatched: 10. Germline loops: CDR1 SEHNR, CDR2 FQNEAQ (reference sequence). The CDR3 DNA reads as TGTGCCAGCAGCCACCGGGACAGAGAATCCTATGGCTACACCTTC. It yields the protein CASSHRDRESYGYTF.

This chain joins TRBV11-2 and TRBJ2-5, with TRBD2 matching over 9 bases. The closer fit of TRBJ2-7 to the DNA end suggests the J call may be wrong. In germline, CDR1 is SGHAT, CDR2 FQNNGV. CDR3 size: 15 residues. The CDR3 protein is CASSIPRGGRNEQYF. The CDR3 nucleotides read TGTGCCAGCAGCATACCGCGGGGGGGCAGGAACGAGCAGTACTTC.

V usage is TRBV5-8 and J usage is TRBJ2-4; 10 bases match TRBD1. Trimming took 3 bases from V and 4 from J; bases not matched to a gene: 4. CDR3 length equals 15 residues. Looked up from germline, CDR1 is SGHTS and CDR2 is YDEGEE. DNA for the CDR3: TGTGCCAGCAGCTCCGGACAGGGGGGGAAAAACATTCAGTACTTC. Residues: CASSSGQGGKNIQYF.

The chain couples TRBV23-1 to TRBJ2-7; TRBD2 aligns across 7 bases. TRBV23-1 is designated an ORF whose function remains uncertain. This CDR3 spans 19 amino acids. Trimming removed 6 bases from V and 0 bases from J; junction bases left unmatched: 20. This CDR3 is CASRRSKPESGASSYEQYF. The CDR3 bases are TGCGCCAGCAGGCGGAGTAAGCCAGAAAGCGGGGCTAGCTCCTACGAGCAGTACTTC.

The CDR3 DNA is TGTGCCAGCAGTTTGGACGTGATACCCTACAATGAGCAGTTCTTC. This codes for CASSLDVIPYNEQFF. The chain carries TRBV6-1 and TRBJ2-1; D is unresolved. This CDR3 has 15 residues. V dropped 5 bases and J dropped 2 bases, with 13 bases sitting between them. Germline loops: CDR1 MNHNS, CDR2 SASEGT.

This sequence joins TRBV7-6 and TRBJ2-7, with D perhaps matching TRBD1 (7 bases). V was trimmed by 5 bases and J by 5 bases, leaving 16 bases between them. The CDR3 sequence is 14 residues long. The V gene's germline CDR1 is SGHVS and CDR2 FNYEAQ. The CDR3 sequence is CASSPRGDSHEQYF. CDR3 bases: TGTGCCAGCAGCCCCAGGGGGGACAGCCACGAGCAGTACTTC.

This clone appeared a single time. The chain couples TRBV27 to TRBJ2-1, with TRBD2 matching 10 bases. Germline V gene data show CDR1 as MNHEY and CDR2 as SMNVEV (reference sequence). The CDR3 is 15 residues long. With V trimmed by 5 bases and J by 7 bases, 8 bases remained unmatched. CDR3: CASSPTAGGLNEQFF. CDR3 bases: TGTGCCAGCAGTCCAACAGCGGGGGGGCTTAATGAGCAGTTCTTC.

V is TRBV27 and J is TRBJ2-3, with D possibly being TRBD1 (6 bases). This CDR3 comprises 14 residues. The germline V gene encodes CDR1 MNHEY and CDR2 SMNVEV (reference sequence). With 6 bases removed from V and 2 bases from J, the gap between germline ends came to 12 bases. The CDR3 protein is CASSPRDNTDTQYF. The CDR3 nucleotides are TGTGCCAGCAGCCCCAGGGACAACACAGATACGCAGTATTTT.